The source of this T cell receptor beta chain is a study of low-dose radiotherapy and immunotherapy resistance in tumors. Study-level information: Each fraction given to Cohort 2 every two weeks delivered 1 Gy, and the total reached 13 Gy over 26 weeks.

Ten or more counts support this clonotype. Time point in this sample: after trial treatment. The treatment denotes: LDRT plus nivolumab, ipilimumab, low-dose cyclophosphamide and aspirin (RACIN trial). CDR1 and CDR2 (germline): SGHDN, FVKESK. The CDR3 consists of 14 residues. Between the trimmed V and J ends, which lost 3 bases and 5 bases, there was a span of 14 bases. Primers targeting TRAV and TRBV primed first-strand cDNA, covering alpha and beta chains. PCR amplification of the TCRs was performed with Phusion for 20 to 25 PCR cycles, and it relied on a constant-region primer together with a V-primer adapter. mRNA, once isolated, was amplified by in vitro transcription. MiXCR, run by TCRdb on the reads, gives a single entry per CDR3 protein. The sample holds about 80,000 distinct CDR3 sequences, about 17% seen once.

The chain combines TRBV14 with TRBJ2-7; D unclear. Here the sequenced sample was PBMCs, taken after low-dose radiotherapy plus immunotherapy. The clonotype comes from a male donor with prostate cancer. CDR3 residues: CASSHRALLDEQYF. The CDR3 DNA reads as TGTGCCAGCAGCCATCGGGCTCTTTTAGACGAGCAGTACTTC. Combining the CDR3 with reference TRBV14 and TRBJ2-7 gives the whole variable domain EAGVTQFPSHSVIEKGQTVTLRCDPISGHDNLYWYRRVMGKEIKFLLHFVKESKQDESGMPNNRFLAERTGGTYSTLKVQPAELEDSGVYFCASSHRALLDEQYFGPGTRLTVT.